This T cell receptor beta chain appears in the sequencing data of a study of beta chain features in type 1 diabetes. Via the markers CD45RO/CCR7/CD25/CD127/CD95/CD27, stem cell-like memory, regulatory, central memory and naive CD4+ cells were sorted. The investigators reverse transcribed all of the isolated RNA, so they sequenced expressed TCRB transcripts. Method: immunoSEQ multiplex PCR; TCRdb's copy keeps in-frame clones and lacks some. The data hold about half a million clones, with 9.5% to 12% observed a single time. About this clone: Other DNA sequences from this sample encode an identical CDR3 as well.

Germline V gene sequence: CDR1 SGHTA, CDR2 FQGTGA. V shed 0 bases and J 6 bases; nucleotides not matched to a gene: 2. The CDR3 is made up of 15 amino acids. The sequence came from a woman aged 18-29 years in good health. V usage is TRBV7-3 and J usage is TRBJ2-1, with 10 bases that match TRBD2. Sequencing was performed on naive CD4+ T cells from blood. CDR3 sequence reads: CASSLTSGRINEQFF. DNA of the CDR3: TGTGCCAGCAGCTTAACTAGCGGGAGGATCAATGAGCAGTTCTTC.